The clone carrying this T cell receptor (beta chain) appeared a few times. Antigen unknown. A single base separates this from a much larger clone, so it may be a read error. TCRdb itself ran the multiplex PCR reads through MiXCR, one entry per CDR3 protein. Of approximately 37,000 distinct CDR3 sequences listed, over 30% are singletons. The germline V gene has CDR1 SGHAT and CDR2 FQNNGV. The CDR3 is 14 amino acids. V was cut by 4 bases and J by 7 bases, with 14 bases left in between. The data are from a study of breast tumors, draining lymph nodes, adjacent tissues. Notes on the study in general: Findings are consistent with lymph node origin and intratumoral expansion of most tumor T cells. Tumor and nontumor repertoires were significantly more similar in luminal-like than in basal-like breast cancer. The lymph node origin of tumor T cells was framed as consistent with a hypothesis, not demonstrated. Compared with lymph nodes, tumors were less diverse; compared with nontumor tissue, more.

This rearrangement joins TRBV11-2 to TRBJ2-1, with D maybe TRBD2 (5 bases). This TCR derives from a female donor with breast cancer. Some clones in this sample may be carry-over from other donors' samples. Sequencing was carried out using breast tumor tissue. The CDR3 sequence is CASSSERAGNEQFF. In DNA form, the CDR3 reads TGTGCCAGCAGCTCAGAGAGGGCCGGGAATGAGCAGTTCTTC.